The TCR beta chain under discussion was sequenced for a study of blood T cell repertoires in COVID-19. Per the germline V gene, CDR1 is ENHRY and CDR2 is SYGVKD. CDR3 length: 19 residues. The junction had 8 bases not matched to a gene; V was cut back by 2 bases and J by 2 bases. Libraries were prepared by immunoSEQ multiplex PCR; TCRdb keeps only in-frame clonotypes and omits some of them. The repertoire has more than 65,000 clones, about 83% of them found once; the top ten carry 5% to 6.5%. The TCR comes from a man over 45 with active COVID-19. The sample taken for sequencing was peripheral blood. This chain uses TRBV10-3 with TRBJ2-3; 15 bases line up with TRBD2. The CDR3 loop is CAISEPPGLAGGPTDTQYF. Written as DNA, the CDR3 is TGTGCCATCAGTGAGCCTCCGGGACTAGCGGGAGGCCCCACAGATACGCAGTATTTT.